A selection of T cell receptor beta chains follows, all from one sample in a study of blood T cell repertoires in COVID-19. Generated by immunoSEQ multiplex PCR, the TCRdb table keeps only in-frame clones and is missing some. The top ten hold approximately 13% of the sample, which has 210,000 or so clones, 70% to 80% seen once. Source material: peripheral blood. All receptors come from a man over 45 who had recovered from COVID-19. The CDR3 runs from the conserved cysteine through the conserved F or W. The D gene is left open where the match is weak. Clone size is shown for a subset of rows, as once, few, many or a class of expanded clone.

TRBV7-9	-	TRBJ1-5	-	TGTGCCAGCAGCTTAGGCAGCGGGGATCAGCCCCAGCATTTT	CASSLGSGDQPQHF
TRBV11-2	-	TRBJ2-1	-	TGTGCCAGCAGCTTAGAGCAGGCGCGCTCCTACAATGAGCAGTTCTTC	CASSLEQARSYNEQFF
TRBV11-2	TRBD2	TRBJ2-1	-	TGTGCCAGCAGCTCCCTCTACGGGGGGGGGACTGAGCAGTTCTTC	CASSSLYGGGTEQFF
TRBV7-9	TRBD1	TRBJ1-1	few	TGTGCCAGCAGCTTAGGAGCCGGGACAGGGTTTACTGAAGCTTTCTTT	CASSLGAGTGFTEAFF
TRBV27	TRBD1	TRBJ1-2	once	TGTGCCAGCAGTTCGGACAGGGCCTATGGCTACACCTTC	CASSSDRAYGYTF
TRBV11-2	-	TRBJ1-2	-	TGTGCCAGCGGGCCGGACTATGGCTACACCTTC	CASGPDYGYTF
TRBV11-3	TRBD2	TRBJ2-1	many	TGTGCCAGCAGCTTAGATGGGACTAGCTACAATGAGCAGTTCTTC	CASSLDGTSYNEQFF
TRBV3-1/TRBV3-2	TRBD2	TRBJ2-3	-	TGTGCCAGCAGCCACCGAATAGCGGGGAGCACAGATACGCAGTATTTT	CASSHRIAGSTDTQYF
TRBV2	-	TRBJ1-5	-	TGTGCCAGCAGTGATGCCCCAAGCAGCAATCAGCCCCAGCATTTT	CASSDAPSSNQPQHF
TRBV10-3	TRBD2	TRBJ2-7	-	TGTGCCATCAGTGATTGGGGACTAGAGGGTTACGAGCAGTACTTC	CAISDWGLEGYEQYF
TRBV28	TRBD2	TRBJ2-3	-	TGTGCCAGCAGTCCTCGGACTAGAGTTTGGACAGATACGCAGTATTTT	CASSPRTRVWTDTQYF
TRBV6-1	TRBD2	TRBJ2-5	few	TGTGCCAGCAGTGTGGCTAGCGGGAGGGCGAATGAAGAGACCCAGTACTTC	CASSVASGRANEETQYF
TRBV2	TRBD2	TRBJ2-3	-	TGTGCCAGCGGGGGACTAGCGACTAGCACAGATACGCAGTATTTT	CASGGLATSTDTQYF
TRBV10-3	-	TRBJ2-3	-	TGTGCCATCAGTGAACTAAGCACAGATACGCAGTATTTT	CAISELSTDTQYF
TRBV30	-	TRBJ2-5	-	TGTGCCTGGAGCAGGGCGACTTTCCAAGAGACCCAGTACTTC	CAWSRATFQETQYF